What follows describes a single T cell receptor (beta chain). It lacks a known antigen. Per-base quality was not reported, and no clone a single base away is much larger than it. This specimen comes from a study of CD8+ T cells in alopecia areata (dated by TCRdb to the late 2010s). Some background on the complete study: The study used high-throughput TCRbeta sequencing to examine T cell clonal expansion in alopecia areata, in both the C3H/HeJ mouse model and human patients. Scalp tissue and sorted CD4+ and CD8+ peripheral blood T cells from patchy and totalis/universalis alopecia areata patients and from healthy controls were covered by human TCRbeta sequencing. Scalp clonality was compared among normal scalp (n=4), patchy alopecia areata scalp (n=8), and alopecia totalis/universalis scalp (n=8). RNA was obtained with the PAXgene miRNA kit for fixed scalp, the miRNeasy kit for PBMCs, and the RNeasy kit for mouse skin. immunoSEQ multiplex PCR using 35 Vbeta forward primers and 13 Jbeta reverse primers was used to amplify TCRbeta CDR3 regions. Results and caveats for the whole study, not just this receptor: Compared with normal scalp, lesional scalp had higher clonality and more expanded CD8+ clones, particularly in alopecia totalis/universalis, a pattern that suggests antigenic drive. Shared TCR sequences between patients were less evident than in mice, which may be partly attributable to HLA diversity in the patient population. Unlike mouse skin, where gammadelta T cells dominate, normal human skin contains resident alphabeta T cells that get sequenced too, which complicates analysis of the scalp TCR repertoire.

As encoded in the germline V gene, CDR1 is SGHAT while CDR2 is FQNNGV. Including cysteine and phenylalanine, the CDR3 has 14 amino acids. Only the CDR3 part of the read is kept: 42 bases, read in frame from the first base. Deletion took 2 bases off V and 0 bases off J, with a span of 7 bases between the germline ends. From alopecia areata patients, peripheral blood was collected along with lesional scalp punch biopsies. PBMCs were separated by density centrifugation and stained for CD3, CD4 and CD8, after which CD4+ and CD8+ T cells were sorted on a FACSAria. As part of a multicenter biomarker study, untreated alopecia areata patients were recruited. Blood CD8+ T cells from roughly 5 biomarker-study patients were further sorted into NKG2D-low and NKG2D-high fractions. Libraries were made using the immunoSEQ multiplex PCR assay. RNA was extracted from all samples and reverse transcribed into cDNA, which served as template for TCR sequencing. First-strand cDNA was synthesized using SuperScript III with a 2:1 mix of oligo-dT and random hexamers. Amplification bias was assessed with a synthetic immune receptor repertoire, and residual bias was removed computationally. Per the authors' processing: After raw reads were preprocessed to remove errors, the CDR3 was defined following IMGT conventions as running from the conserved cysteine to phenylalanine. Clonality was computed as 1 minus the Shannon entropy, with the entropy normalized by log2 of the number of productive unique TCRs. Whether each scalp clone was CD4 or CD8 was inferred by checking scalp TCRbeta sequences against the CD4 and CD8 repertoires from sorted blood. TCRdb obtained this table from immuneACCESS and retained in-frame rearrangements with V and J assigned. These tables miss some clones; where compared with another copy, unresolved V genes account for less than half of the shortfall, and the remainder is unexplained. That table supplies the V and J calls and clone size; D and trimming were determined from the DNA. In all, the sample holds about 30,000 clones, and around 62% of those were seen once. 18% of the sample goes to the ten largest clones.

The TCR sequence derives from a human donor with alopecia areata. Source material: NKG2D-high CD8+ T cells sorted from blood. The cell subset or site label corresponds to: sorted CD8+ NKG2D-high blood T cells. Recombination linked TRBV11-2 to TRBJ2-5; the D gene cannot be resolved reliably. CDR3 reads: CASSLLRNQETQYF. The DNA sequence reads TGTGCCAGCAGCTTACTACGGAACCAAGAGACCCAGTACTTC.